The rows below give T cell receptor beta chains drawn from one sample of a study of T cells in Graves' hyperthyroidism and ophthalmopathy. Each CDR3 protein gets one entry after TCRdb re-called the multiplex PCR reads with MiXCR. The table lists approximately 270,000 distinct CDR3 sequences, just over 14% of them singletons. What was sequenced was blood. These receptors were obtained from a woman aged 40-49 years with Graves' hyperthyroidism that later progressed to Graves' ophthalmopathy. CDR3s include the opening cysteine and the closing phenylalanine or tryptophan. The order of the fields is V gene, clone size, D gene, J gene, CDR3 protein, CDR3 DNA. The D gene is left open where the match is weak. The size entry is marked missing in some rows and otherwise reads once, few, many or a size class.

v_call: TRBV28; clone_size: -; d_call: TRBD2; j_call: TRBJ2-7; cdr3_aa: CASSQAASGKKRIEQYF; cdr3_nt: TGTGCCAGCAGCCAAGCCGCTAGCGGGAAGAAAAGGATCGAGCAGTACTTC
v_call: TRBV9; clone_size: -; d_call: TRBD1; j_call: TRBJ1-1; cdr3_aa: CASSVGDRGTEAFF; cdr3_nt: TGTGCCAGCAGCGTAGGGGACAGGGGCACTGAAGCTTTCTTT
v_call: TRBV9; clone_size: many; d_call: TRBD1; j_call: TRBJ2-5; cdr3_aa: CASSGRQGVYQETQYF; cdr3_nt: TGTGCCAGCAGCGGACGACAGGGGGTGTACCAAGAGACCCAGTACTTC
v_call: TRBV3-1; clone_size: -; d_call: -; j_call: TRBJ2-7; cdr3_aa: CASTQGFRENYEQYF; cdr3_nt: TGTGCCAGCACACAAGGGTTCAGGGAGAACTACGAGCAGTACTTC
v_call: TRBV14; clone_size: many; d_call: -; j_call: TRBJ1-1; cdr3_aa: CASSSPGMNTEAFF; cdr3_nt: TGTGCCAGCAGCTCCCCGGGAATGAACACTGAAGCTTTCTTT
v_call: TRBV7-9; clone_size: few; d_call: -; j_call: TRBJ2-1; cdr3_aa: CASSPPWTGEQFF; cdr3_nt: TGTGCCAGCAGCCCGCCCTGGACGGGTGAGCAGTTCTTC
v_call: TRBV2; clone_size: many; d_call: -; j_call: TRBJ2-5; cdr3_aa: CASSEVVGETQYF; cdr3_nt: TGTGCCAGCAGTGAAGTCGTGGGAGAGACCCAGTACTTC
v_call: TRBV27; clone_size: many; d_call: -; j_call: TRBJ2-1; cdr3_aa: CASSLGSHEQFF; cdr3_nt: TGTGCCAGCAGTCTTGGGAGCCATGAGCAGTTCTTC
v_call: TRBV29-1; clone_size: -; d_call: -; j_call: TRBJ2-7; cdr3_aa: CSVDLRGTYEQYF; cdr3_nt: TGCAGCGTTGATTTGAGGGGGACCTACGAGCAGTACTTC
v_call: TRBV4-1; clone_size: many; d_call: -; j_call: TRBJ1-1; cdr3_aa: CASSQAGHSKNTEAFF; cdr3_nt: TGCGCCAGCAGCCAAGCAGGTCATTCAAAGAACACTGAAGCTTTCTTT
v_call: TRBV29-1; clone_size: few; d_call: -; j_call: TRBJ1-1; cdr3_aa: CSVIPRGTEAFF; cdr3_nt: TGCAGCGTTATCCCCCGCGGCACTGAAGCTTTCTTT
v_call: TRBV11-2; clone_size: many; d_call: -; j_call: TRBJ2-7; cdr3_aa: CASSFLADSSYEQYF; cdr3_nt: TGTGCCAGCAGCTTTTTAGCCGACTCATCCTACGAGCAGTACTTC
v_call: TRBV19; clone_size: many; d_call: -; j_call: TRBJ1-5; cdr3_aa: CASSIEAGNQPQHF; cdr3_nt: TGTGCCAGTAGTATAGAGGCAGGGAATCAGCCCCAGCATTTT
v_call: TRBV9; clone_size: many; d_call: -; j_call: TRBJ2-1; cdr3_aa: CASSVGPSTHNEQFF; cdr3_nt: TGTGCCAGCAGCGTAGGACCTAGTACCCACAATGAGCAGTTCTTC
v_call: TRBV6-1; clone_size: many; d_call: -; j_call: TRBJ2-7; cdr3_aa: CASSPAQGYEQYF; cdr3_nt: TGTGCCAGCAGCCCCGCACAGGGATACGAGCAGTACTTC
v_call: TRBV6-5; clone_size: many; d_call: -; j_call: TRBJ2-5; cdr3_aa: CASSYNRMTYQETQYF; cdr3_nt: TGTGCCAGCAGTTACAACAGGATGACGTACCAAGAGACCCAGTACTTC
v_call: TRBV28; clone_size: many; d_call: -; j_call: TRBJ2-7; cdr3_aa: CASSFLTAAYF; cdr3_nt: TGTGCCAGCAGTTTTTTGACGGCCGCGTACTTC
v_call: TRBV15; clone_size: many; d_call: -; j_call: TRBJ2-1; cdr3_aa: CATSRDGRSSYNEQFF; cdr3_nt: TGTGCCACCAGCAGAGATGGCAGGAGCTCCTACAATGAGCAGTTCTTC
v_call: TRBV19; clone_size: -; d_call: -; j_call: TRBJ2-7; cdr3_aa: CASSTFEGGDEQYF; cdr3_nt: TGTGCCAGTAGTACCTTTGAGGGGGGCGACGAGCAGTACTTC
v_call: TRBV6-1; clone_size: many; d_call: -; j_call: TRBJ2-7; cdr3_aa: CASSFARDGRYEQYF; cdr3_nt: TGTGCCAGCAGTTTTGCGCGGGACGGACGATACGAGCAGTACTTC
v_call: TRBV10-3; clone_size: few; d_call: -; j_call: TRBJ2-1; cdr3_aa: CAVSGNPGTLIISSYNEQFF; cdr3_nt: TGTGCCGTCAGTGGAAACCCCGGGACACTAATCATTTCCTCCTACAATGAGCAGTTCTTC
v_call: TRBV19; clone_size: few; d_call: TRBD2; j_call: TRBJ2-7; cdr3_aa: CASRQTGTSGSIYEQYF; cdr3_nt: TGTGCCAGTAGACAAACAGGGACTAGCGGGAGTATCTACGAGCAGTACTTC
v_call: TRBV14; clone_size: few; d_call: TRBD2; j_call: TRBJ2-3; cdr3_aa: CASSHLGSGRVDTQYF; cdr3_nt: TGTGCCAGCAGCCACCTCGGAAGCGGGAGGGTAGATACGCAGTATTTT
v_call: TRBV18; clone_size: many; d_call: TRBD1; j_call: TRBJ2-7; cdr3_aa: CASSPPGTGGEQYF; cdr3_nt: TGTGCCAGCTCACCCCCCGGGACAGGAGGAGAGCAGTACTTC
v_call: TRBV19; clone_size: -; d_call: TRBD1; j_call: TRBJ1-5; cdr3_aa: CASSTNDRVRNQPQHF; cdr3_nt: TGTGCCAGTAGTACCAACGACAGGGTTCGCAATCAGCCCCAGCATTTT
v_call: TRBV25-1; clone_size: many; d_call: TRBD2; j_call: TRBJ2-1; cdr3_aa: CASSNPGLAGEQFF; cdr3_nt: TGTGCCAGCAGTAACCCCGGACTAGCGGGTGAGCAGTTCTTC
v_call: TRBV2; clone_size: many; d_call: -; j_call: TRBJ2-5; cdr3_aa: CASRRMETQYF; cdr3_nt: TGTGCCAGCAGAAGAATGGAGACCCAGTACTTC
v_call: TRBV5-1; clone_size: many; d_call: TRBD1; j_call: TRBJ1-1; cdr3_aa: CASSRQGEFIDTEAFF; cdr3_nt: TGCGCCAGCAGCAGACAGGGGGAGTTTATAGACACTGAAGCTTTCTTT
v_call: TRBV2; clone_size: -; d_call: TRBD1; j_call: TRBJ2-3; cdr3_aa: CASSLAGTGGSDTQYF; cdr3_nt: TGTGCCAGCAGCTTAGCCGGGACAGGGGGCTCAGATACGCAGTATTTT
v_call: TRBV2; clone_size: many; d_call: -; j_call: TRBJ1-1; cdr3_aa: CASSEQGSAEAFF; cdr3_nt: TGTGCCAGCAGTGAACAGGGCAGCGCTGAAGCTTTCTTT
v_call: TRBV6-6; clone_size: -; d_call: -; j_call: TRBJ2-7; cdr3_aa: CASSYSAVAYEQYF; cdr3_nt: TGTGCCAGCAGTTACTCGGCGGTAGCCTACGAGCAGTACTTC
v_call: TRBV7-2; clone_size: many; d_call: -; j_call: TRBJ1-6; cdr3_aa: CASSLRTVPGSPLHF; cdr3_nt: TGTGCCAGCAGCCTACGGACAGTGCCGGGCTCACCCCTCCACTTT
v_call: TRBV11-2; clone_size: many; d_call: TRBD1; j_call: TRBJ1-4; cdr3_aa: CASSLGAGGGEKLFF; cdr3_nt: TGTGCCAGCAGCTTAGGAGCAGGGGGCGGTGAAAAACTGTTTTTT
v_call: TRBV6-1; clone_size: many; d_call: -; j_call: TRBJ2-3; cdr3_aa: CASSEMRERGDTQYF; cdr3_nt: TGTGCCAGCAGTGAGATGAGGGAGAGAGGAGATACGCAGTATTTT
v_call: TRBV3-1; clone_size: -; d_call: -; j_call: TRBJ1-2; cdr3_aa: CASSAGPGGYTF; cdr3_nt: TGTGCCAGCAGCGCTGGACCTGGGGGCTACACCTTC
v_call: TRBV28; clone_size: many; d_call: TRBD1; j_call: TRBJ2-1; cdr3_aa: CASSLHPFDRVLYNEQFF; cdr3_nt: TGTGCCAGCAGTTTACATCCATTTGACAGGGTACTCTACAATGAGCAGTTCTTC
v_call: TRBV12-3/TRBV12-4; clone_size: many; d_call: -; j_call: TRBJ2-7; cdr3_aa: CASSPQGYTYEQYF; cdr3_nt: TGTGCCAGCAGCCCACAGGGTTACACCTACGAGCAGTACTTC
v_call: TRBV27; clone_size: many; d_call: -; j_call: TRBJ2-7; cdr3_aa: CASSFIRDPSYEQYF; cdr3_nt: TGTGCCAGCAGTTTTATCAGGGACCCCTCGTACGAGCAGTACTTC
v_call: TRBV6-1; clone_size: many; d_call: -; j_call: TRBJ2-1; cdr3_aa: CASSEAPGLYNEQFF; cdr3_nt: TGTGCCAGCAGTGAAGCCCCGGGACTGTACAATGAGCAGTTCTTC
v_call: TRBV11-2; clone_size: once; d_call: -; j_call: TRBJ2-5; cdr3_aa: CASSLRPRETQYF; cdr3_nt: TGTGCCAGCAGCTTACGCCCGAGGGAGACCCAGTACTTC
v_call: TRBV7-7; clone_size: many; d_call: TRBD2; j_call: TRBJ2-1; cdr3_aa: CASSLGLAGDNEQFF; cdr3_nt: TGTGCTAGCAGCCTAGGACTAGCGGGAGATAATGAGCAGTTCTTC
v_call: TRBV7-9; clone_size: once; d_call: -; j_call: TRBJ1-1; cdr3_aa: CDSSLRTWGPYRTEAFF; cdr3_nt: TGTGACAGCAGCCTACGAACATGGGGGCCCTATCGCACTGAAGCTTTCTTT
v_call: TRBV19; clone_size: many; d_call: -; j_call: TRBJ2-2; cdr3_aa: CASRPGRNTGELFF; cdr3_nt: TGTGCCAGTAGACCAGGGAGGAACACCGGGGAGCTGTTTTTT
v_call: TRBV30; clone_size: many; d_call: -; j_call: TRBJ1-3; cdr3_aa: CAWSVTTGNTIYF; cdr3_nt: TGTGCCTGGAGTGTAACAACTGGAAACACCATATATTTT
v_call: TRBV5-6; clone_size: many; d_call: TRBD1; j_call: TRBJ1-4; cdr3_aa: CASSRGQGAGGEKLFF; cdr3_nt: TGTGCCAGCAGCCGCGGACAGGGGGCAGGTGGTGAAAAACTGTTTTTT
v_call: TRBV11-2; clone_size: many; d_call: TRBD1; j_call: TRBJ1-1; cdr3_aa: CASRRTGADPWTEAFF; cdr3_nt: TGTGCCAGCAGGAGGACAGGGGCGGACCCGTGGACTGAAGCTTTCTTT
v_call: TRBV7-2; clone_size: many; d_call: -; j_call: TRBJ1-2; cdr3_aa: CASSEYEGYGYTF; cdr3_nt: TGTGCCAGCAGTGAGTACGAAGGCTATGGCTACACCTTC
v_call: TRBV29-1; clone_size: many; d_call: -; j_call: TRBJ1-4; cdr3_aa: CSVQSQGEGKLFF; cdr3_nt: TGCAGCGTTCAGTCGCAGGGTGAGGGAAAACTGTTTTTT
v_call: TRBV7-9; clone_size: many; d_call: -; j_call: TRBJ2-1; cdr3_aa: CASSWVGFFFGDEQFF; cdr3_nt: TGTGCCAGCAGCTGGGTAGGGTTTTTCTTTGGCGATGAGCAGTTCTTC
v_call: TRBV14; clone_size: many; d_call: -; j_call: TRBJ1-1; cdr3_aa: CASSQRTAHEAFF; cdr3_nt: TGTGCCAGCAGCCAGAGGACAGCCCATGAAGCTTTCTTT
v_call: TRBV27; clone_size: few; d_call: -; j_call: TRBJ1-2; cdr3_aa: CASSLSGGLSNGYTF; cdr3_nt: TGTGCCAGCAGTTTATCGGGGGGGTTGTCTAATGGCTACACCTTC